A selection of T cell receptor beta chains follows, all from one sample in a study of blood T cell repertoires in COVID-19. TCRdb's copy holds only in-frame clones and misses some; the assay was immunoSEQ multiplex PCR. The sample lists tens of thousands of clones; around four fifths were seen once. Sequencing input: peripheral blood. The source is a woman aged 55-75 years with acute or convalescent COVID-19. Each CDR3 is given with its conserved first and last residue. D genes are given only for firm matches. Expanded clones are given a class, and other clones once, few, many or no size at all.

v_gene	d_gene	abundance	j_gene	CDR3nt	CDR3aa
TRBV30	.	once	TRBJ1-3	TGTGCCTGGAGTTTCCCACCTATTTGGGGGGACGGAAACACCATATATTTT	CAWSFPPIWGDGNTIYF
TRBV7-9	.	.	TRBJ1-4	TGTGCCAGCAGCCTCCAGCCGGGGGGGGACACAACTAATGAAAAACTGTTTTTT	CASSLQPGGDTTNEKLFF
TRBV5-5	.	.	TRBJ2-4	TGTGCCAGCAGCCCAGGGTCGAGTCAAAACATTCAGTACTTC	CASSPGSSQNIQYF
TRBV29-1	TRBD2	once	TRBJ2-1	TGCAGCGTTGAGACTAGCTCCTACCGGCAGTTCTTC	CSVETSSYRQFF
TRBV5-1	TRBD1	few	TRBJ1-6	TGCGCCAGCAGCTGGGGGACAGATAATTCACCCCTCCACTTT	CASSWGTDNSPLHF
TRBV5-4	TRBD2	.	TRBJ2-1	TGTGCCAGCAGCTCGGCGACTAGCGGGAGGATGCCCGTCAATGAGCAGTTCTTC	CASSSATSGRMPVNEQFF
TRBV3-1/TRBV3-2	TRBD2	.	TRBJ2-5	TGTGCCAGCAGCCAGGGGGGAGCGGGAGGAGAGACCCAGTACTTC	CASSQGGAGGETQYF
TRBV11-2	TRBD1	once	TRBJ1-3	TGTGCCAGCAGCTTGGGGACAGGGGCTGGAAACACCATATATTTT	CASSLGTGAGNTIYF
TRBV5-5	.	.	TRBJ2-1	TGTGCCAGCAGCTTGGTTGGGGCCGGGTCCTACAATGAGCAGTTCTTC	CASSLVGAGSYNEQFF
TRBV28	.	.	TRBJ1-1	TGTGCCAGCAGCTCTCTAATGAACACTGAAGCTTTCTTT	CASSSLMNTEAFF
TRBV29-1	TRBD1	.	TRBJ2-4	TGCAGCGTTGAAGTAGGGGCAGGGGGAAACATTCAGTACTTC	CSVEVGAGGNIQYF
TRBV6-5	.	.	TRBJ1-2	TGTGCCAGCAGCCAAGGGGGAGGGAACTATGGCTACACCTTC	CASSQGGGNYGYTF
TRBV27	TRBD1	.	TRBJ2-7	TGTGCCAGCAGTTCCACAGGGGGCGGTTACGAGCAGTACTTC	CASSSTGGGYEQYF
TRBV11-3	.	.	TRBJ2-7	TGTGCCAGCAGCCCCTCGACAGCCAGCCAGGGCGAGCAGTACTTC	CASSPSTASQGEQYF
TRBV6-5	.	.	TRBJ1-1	TGTGCCACCGCGCGGGTGCTTGGGAACACTGAAGCTTTCTTT	CATARVLGNTEAFF
TRBV2	TRBD1	few	TRBJ1-1	TGTGCGACCACTGCGGGACAGGGGCGAAGTATTGAGACGGCTTTCTTT	CATTAGQGRSIETAFF
TRBV7-2	TRBD1	.	TRBJ1-1	TGTGCCAGCAGCTTGGCCCAGGGGGTCAGTGAAGCTTTCTTT	CASSLAQGVSEAFF
TRBV28	.	few	TRBJ1-3	TGTGCCAGCAGTTTAAATGCAGGGGCTGGAAACACCATATATTTT	CASSLNAGAGNTIYF
TRBV5-1	.	.	TRBJ2-2	TGCGCCAGCAGCTTGGAAGCGTACACCGGGGAGCTGTTTTTT	CASSLEAYTGELFF
TRBV3-1/TRBV3-2	.	.	TRBJ2-2	TGTGCCAGCAGCCCCCAATGGAGCGGCGGGGAGCTGTTTTTT	CASSPQWSGGELFF
TRBV6-5	.	.	TRBJ1-5	TGTGCCAGCAGGGCTCAGCCAGGCGTCAATCAGCCCCAGCATTTT	CASRAQPGVNQPQHF
TRBV11-3	.	once	TRBJ2-1	TGTGCCAGCAGCTTAGACTTGAGGGGGGGTACCCTTAGCTCCTACAATGAGCAGTTCTTC	CASSLDLRGGTLSSYNEQFF
TRBV6-6	.	.	TRBJ1-3	TGTGCCAGCAGTTACCCTACCGAAAACACCATATATTTT	CASSYPTENTIYF
TRBV27	TRBD2	once	TRBJ2-7	TGTGCCAGCAGTCGGGCACGGGACAGATTACTAGCGGGGGAGCCCTACGAGCAGTACTTC	CASSRARDRLLAGEPYEQYF
TRBV11-3	TRBD2	.	TRBJ2-1	TGTGCCAGCAGCTTACGGGCGGGGGGGCTCTCCGACAAAAACAATGAGCAGTTCTTC	CASSLRAGGLSDKNNEQFF
TRBV6-5	.	.	TRBJ2-2	TGTGCCAGCAGCCGTCAGGGTTCGACCGGGGAGCTGTTTTTT	CASSRQGSTGELFF
TRBV30	.	.	TRBJ1-2	TGTGCCTGGGAAGGGGGGGACTATGGCTACACCTTC	CAWEGGDYGYTF
TRBV5-6	TRBD2	.	TRBJ2-1	TGTGCCAGCAGCCCGGGGGTCGGGAGGGGTAGAAATGAGCAGTTCTTC	CASSPGVGRGRNEQFF
TRBV7-2	.	.	TRBJ2-3	TGTGCCAGCAGCTTGATGCAGGCCACAGATACGCAGTATTTT	CASSLMQATDTQYF
TRBV24-1	.	.	TRBJ1-1	TGTGCCACCAGTGATTCAGGGGATACTGAAGCTTTCTTT	CATSDSGDTEAFF
TRBV19	.	.	TRBJ1-2	TGTGCCAGTAGTATGGGATTTAGGGGAACCTATGGCTACACCTTC	CASSMGFRGTYGYTF
TRBV3-1/TRBV3-2	.	.	TRBJ1-2	TGTGCCAGCAGCCAAGAATCACAGTATGGCTACACCTTC	CASSQESQYGYTF
TRBV13	.	.	TRBJ1-3	TGTGCCAGCAGCTCAGAGGGAGGGGGAAACACCATATATTTT	CASSSEGGGNTIYF
TRBV30	.	.	TRBJ2-5	TGTGCCTGGAGTCGGGGGTCCTCGGAGACCCAGTACTTC	CAWSRGSSETQYF
TRBV11-3	.	once	TRBJ2-7	TGTGCCAGCAGCCCCTCGACTAGTGTCTACGAGCAGTACTTC	CASSPSTSVYEQYF